This is a list of T cell receptor beta chains from one sample in a study of cytomegalovirus exposure and HLA in healthy donors. TCRdb keeps only in-frame clones here, not all; method: immunoSEQ multiplex PCR. The sample lists tens of thousands of clones; approximately 60% were seen once. Input material: PBMCs. The receptors come from a woman between 45 and 60 years old in good health and CMV-seronegative. The CDR3 runs from the conserved cysteine through the conserved F or W. Fields, in order: CDR3 length, V gene, J gene, D gene, clone size, CDR3 DNA, CDR3 protein. The D gene is left open where the match is weak. Size tells how often a clone was seen (once, few, many) or the class of an expanded clone, and some rows leave it out.

length: 14
V: TRBV11-2
J: TRBJ2-7
D: TRBD1
size: .
DNA: TGTGCCAGCAGCTTTGGGACAGGAGCCTACGAGCAGTACTTC
CDR3: CASSFGTGAYEQYF

length: 14
V: TRBV10-1
J: TRBJ2-2
D: .
size: .
DNA: TGCGCCAGCAGCCATAGCACTTTATCCGGGGAGCTGTTTTTT
CDR3: CASSHSTLSGELFF

length: 12
V: TRBV19
J: TRBJ1-2
D: TRBD1
size: .
DNA: TGTGCCAGTAGTAGGGACAGCTATGGCTACACCTTC
CDR3: CASSRDSYGYTF

length: 15
V: TRBV4-3
J: TRBJ2-7
D: .
size: .
DNA: TGCGCCAGCAGATTGGGGGCGGGTCCGGCGTACGAGCAGTACTTC
CDR3: CASRLGAGPAYEQYF

length: 14
V: TRBV5-1
J: TRBJ2-7
D: TRBD1
size: .
DNA: TGCGCCAGCAGCTTACAGGGGGACTCCTACGAGCAGTACTTC
CDR3: CASSLQGDSYEQYF

length: 10
V: TRBV7-9
J: TRBJ2-3
D: .
size: .
DNA: TGTGCCAGCGAGAGCGACGCGCAGTATTTT
CDR3: CASESDAQYF

length: 10
V: TRBV2
J: TRBJ2-7
D: .
size: .
DNA: TGTGCCAGCACCGCGGGAGAGCAGTACTTC
CDR3: CASTAGEQYF

length: 14
V: TRBV6-5
J: TRBJ2-7
D: TRBD2
size: .
DNA: TGTGCCAGCCAAAAGCCGGGAGGGGGGTACGAGCAGTACTTC
CDR3: CASQKPGGGYEQYF

length: 18
V: TRBV4-3
J: TRBJ2-3
D: TRBD1
size: .
DNA: TGCGCCAGCAGCCAAGATCTTAATTACAGGGGGCAGGAAGATACGCAGTATTTT
CDR3: CASSQDLNYRGQEDTQYF

length: 14
V: TRBV30
J: TRBJ2-7
D: .
size: .
DNA: TGTGCCTGGAGTAAGGTTGCAGGGCTCCACGAGCAGTACTTC
CDR3: CAWSKVAGLHEQYF

length: 15
V: TRBV9
J: TRBJ1-1
D: TRBD1
size: .
DNA: TGTGCCAGCAGCTCCGGGACAGGGTGGGGCACTGAAGCTTTCTTT
CDR3: CASSSGTGWGTEAFF

length: 13
V: TRBV7-9
J: TRBJ1-5
D: .
size: .
DNA: TGTGCCAGCAGCCCCGACAGTAATCAGCCCCAGCATTTT
CDR3: CASSPDSNQPQHF

length: 13
V: TRBV10-3
J: TRBJ2-1
D: TRBD2
size: .
DNA: TGTGCCATCCAGCGGGACCCCTACAATGAGCAGTTCTTC
CDR3: CAIQRDPYNEQFF

length: 13
V: TRBV29-1
J: TRBJ1-1
D: TRBD1
size: .
DNA: TGCAGCGGAACGGGACAGTCAGGGACTGAAGCTTTCTTT
CDR3: CSGTGQSGTEAFF

length: 16
V: TRBV28
J: TRBJ2-6
D: TRBD1
size: .
DNA: TGTGCCAGCAGATACAGGGGGCAGACTGGGGCCAACGTCCTGACTTTC
CDR3: CASRYRGQTGANVLTF

length: 16
V: TRBV5-1
J: TRBJ1-2
D: TRBD1
size: .
DNA: TGCGCCAGCAGCATGGGACAGGGGGCAGCTAACTATGGCTACACCTTC
CDR3: CASSMGQGAANYGYTF

length: 14
V: TRBV5-1
J: TRBJ2-3
D: TRBD2
size: .
DNA: TGCGCCAGCAGCCTGACTAGCGACACAGATACGCAGTATTTT
CDR3: CASSLTSDTDTQYF

length: 15
V: TRBV7-9
J: TRBJ1-1
D: .
size: few
DNA: TGTGCCAGCAGCCCCTCCGGCAGGGAGAACACTGAAGCTTTCTTT
CDR3: CASSPSGRENTEAFF

length: 12
V: TRBV6-5
J: TRBJ2-7
D: .
size: .
DNA: TGTGCCAGCACCGATAGAGGGGGCGAGCAGTACTTC
CDR3: CASTDRGGEQYF

length: 16
V: TRBV4-3
J: TRBJ2-7
D: TRBD2
size: few
DNA: TGCGCCAGCAGCCAAGATCCGACTAGCGGGAGCGGCGAGCAGTACTTC
CDR3: CASSQDPTSGSGEQYF

length: 14
V: TRBV18
J: TRBJ1-1
D: .
size: few
DNA: TGTGCCAGCTCAGAGACAGCTGTGAACACTGAAGCTTTCTTT
CDR3: CASSETAVNTEAFF

length: 16
V: TRBV28
J: TRBJ2-3
D: .
size: few
DNA: TGTGCCAGCAGCACCCCTGTGGCGGATAGCACAGATACGCAGTATTTT
CDR3: CASSTPVADSTDTQYF

length: 12
V: TRBV4-1
J: TRBJ2-1
D: .
size: .
DNA: TGCGCCAGCAGCCAAGACGGCAATGAGCAGTTCTTC
CDR3: CASSQDGNEQFF

length: 13
V: TRBV6-6
J: TRBJ1-1
D: .
size: .
DNA: TGTGCCAGCAGTCCCCAGGGGAACACTGAAGCTTTCTTT
CDR3: CASSPQGNTEAFF

length: 15
V: TRBV2
J: TRBJ1-5
D: .
size: few
DNA: TGTGCCAGCAGTTTCGAGGGACTGCTGGGTCAGCCCCAGCATTTT
CDR3: CASSFEGLLGQPQHF

length: 18
V: TRBV4-3
J: TRBJ1-5
D: .
size: once
DNA: TGCGCCAGCAGCCAGGCCCCATGGGCACGTGGAAGCAATCAGCCCCAGCATTTT
CDR3: CASSQAPWARGSNQPQHF

length: 14
V: TRBV9
J: TRBJ2-1
D: .
size: once
DNA: TGTGCCAGCAGCCCCACGGTCGAGAGGAATGAGCAGTTCTTC
CDR3: CASSPTVERNEQFF

length: 17
V: TRBV27
J: TRBJ2-7
D: TRBD2
size: .
DNA: TGTGCCAGCAGCCTAGATGTGAGGGCGGGAGGCTCCTACGAGCAGTACTTC
CDR3: CASSLDVRAGGSYEQYF

length: 15
V: TRBV25-1
J: TRBJ2-1
D: TRBD2
size: .
DNA: TGTGCCAGCACATCCCTAGCGGGAGCGGTCAATGAGCAGTTCTTC
CDR3: CASTSLAGAVNEQFF

length: 14
V: TRBV6-5
J: TRBJ2-7
D: .
size: .
DNA: TGTGCCAGCAGTTTTCAGCGAACCTCCTACGAGCAGTACTTC
CDR3: CASSFQRTSYEQYF

length: 14
V: TRBV6-5
J: TRBJ1-5
D: TRBD1
size: .
DNA: TGTGCCAGCAGTTTTCAGGGGGCGGGTCAGCCCCAGCATTTT
CDR3: CASSFQGAGQPQHF

length: 13
V: TRBV7-8
J: TRBJ1-2
D: TRBD1
size: .
DNA: TGTGCCAGCAGCCTGACAGGGGCCGCCAAAAACACCTTC
CDR3: CASSLTGAAKNTF